This T cell receptor beta chain was captured by sequencing in a study of T cells in Graves' hyperthyroidism and ophthalmopathy. Study results and limitations: Ophthalmopathy was separated from stable hyperthyroidism by a 13 V-J model. Most thyroid clonotypes that were expanded above 0.001 also turned up in blood.

This clonotype was detected only a few times. Antigen: not known. There were TCR beta CDR3 regions amplified from RNA transcripts. In the first-round RT-PCR of the TCR CDR3, the HTBI primer set was used. TCRdb reprocessed the multiplex PCR reads with MiXCR, giving one entry per CDR3 protein. The sample consists of about 560,000 distinct CDR3 sequences, 11% to 15% of them appearing once. Graves' hyperthyroidism showing no ophthalmopathy progression within 18 months was considered stable. It was uncontrolled infection, other autoimmune disease, pregnancy or lactation that excluded patients. Germline V CDR1 and CDR2: SGHDN, FVKESK. Trimming shortened V by 1 base and J by 2 bases, and 9 bases separated the two germline ends. The CDR3 consists of 15 residues.

The chain has TRBV14 and TRBJ2-1, with unresolved D. This clonotype originated in a woman aged 40-49 years with Graves' hyperthyroidism. Material for sequencing was blood. The CDR3 DNA reads as TGTGCCAGCAGCCAAGGATACCGGGCCTACAATGAGCAGTTCTTC. Its protein product is CASSQGYRAYNEQFF.